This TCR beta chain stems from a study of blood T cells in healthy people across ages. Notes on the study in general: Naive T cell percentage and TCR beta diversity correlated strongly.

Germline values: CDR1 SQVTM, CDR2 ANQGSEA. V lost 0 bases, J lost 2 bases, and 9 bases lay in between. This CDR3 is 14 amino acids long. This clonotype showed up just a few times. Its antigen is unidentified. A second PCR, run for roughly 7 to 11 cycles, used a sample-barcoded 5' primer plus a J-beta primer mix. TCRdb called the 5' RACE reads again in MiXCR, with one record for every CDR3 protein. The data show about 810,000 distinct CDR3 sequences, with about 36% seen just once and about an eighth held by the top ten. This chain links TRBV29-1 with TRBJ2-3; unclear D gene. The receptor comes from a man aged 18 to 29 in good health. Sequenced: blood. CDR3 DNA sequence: TGCAGCGTTGAAGACCCCGGGCCCACAGATACGCAGTATTTT. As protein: CSVEDPGPTDTQYF.